The sequence of this T cell receptor beta chain was determined in a study of blood T cell repertoires in COVID-19. About the study: The study drew acute and convalescent COVID-19 samples from the United States, Italy and Spain. T cells, B-cell-depleted T cells, or PBMCs provided the cDNA or gDNA that served as material.

In the authors' methods: Amplifying reference gene primers gave estimates of nucleated cell counts. TCRdb's table, derived via immunoSEQ multiplex PCR, lists solely in-frame clones and lacks some. The D gene and trimming were derived from the DNA, and the V and J assignments and clone size from that table. The sample lists some 180,000 clones; roughly 86% were seen once. Recruited during active infection, patients (from Seattle) were subsequently followed longitudinally. V was pared by 6 bases and J by 3 bases, with 12 bases between. The germline V gene has CDR1 MNHNS and CDR2 SASEGT. The CDR3 spans 14 residues.

Sequencing was done on a sample of peripheral blood. This clonotype was sampled from a woman older than 75 with COVID-19, enrolled during active disease. The rearrangement joins TRBV6-1 to TRBJ2-1, with D possibly TRBD1 on 5 matching bases. CDR3 DNA sequence: TGTGCCAGCAGCCCCGCAGGGCGCTACAATGAGCAGTTCTTC. Translation gives CASSPAGRYNEQFF.